The clone carrying this T cell receptor (beta chain) has a single count. These data come from a study of OX40 agonist ivuxolimab in advanced cancers. This CDR3 is 15 amino acids long. Germline CDR1 reads SGHVS; CDR2 reads FQNEAQ. V gave up 5 bases and J gave up 6 bases; unmatched junction bases: 13. Data came from immunoSEQ multiplex PCR; TCRdb stores just in-frame clones and leaves some out. The profile shows tens of thousands of clones, around 85% of them singletons. This specimen was CD4+ or CD8+ T cells sorted from blood, taken in a trial of the OX40 agonist ivuxolimab. The genes are TRBV7-8 and TRBJ2-7; 7 positions agree with TRBD1. This receptor was taken from an adult with an advanced solid tumor such as melanoma, head and neck, liver or kidney cancer. This CDR3 reads CASSNHTGAYCEQYF. CDR3 sequence (DNA): TGTGCCAGCAGCAACCACACAGGGGCCTATTGCGAGCAGTACTTC.